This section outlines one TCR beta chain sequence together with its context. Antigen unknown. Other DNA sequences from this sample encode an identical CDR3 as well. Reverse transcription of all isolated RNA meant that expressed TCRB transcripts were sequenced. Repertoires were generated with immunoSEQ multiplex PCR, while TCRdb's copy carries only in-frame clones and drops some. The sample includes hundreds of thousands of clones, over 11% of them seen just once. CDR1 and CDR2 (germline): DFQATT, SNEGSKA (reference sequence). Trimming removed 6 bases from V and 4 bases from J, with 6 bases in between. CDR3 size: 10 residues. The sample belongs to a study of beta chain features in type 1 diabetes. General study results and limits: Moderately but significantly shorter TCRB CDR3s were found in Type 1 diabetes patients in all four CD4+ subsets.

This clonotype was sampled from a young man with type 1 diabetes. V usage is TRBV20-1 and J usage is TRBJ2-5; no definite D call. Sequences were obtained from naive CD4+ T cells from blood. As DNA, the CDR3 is TGCAGTGCCACCCCAGAGACCCAGTACTTC. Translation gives CSATPETQYF.